Each of the 30 T cell receptor beta chains below was sequenced from the same sample in a study of blood T cells in healthy people across ages. Next came a second PCR, run for about 7 to 11 cycles, which used a sample-barcoded 5' primer along with a J-beta primer mix. MiXCR was run by TCRdb on the 5' RACE reads, yielding one entry per CDR3 protein. The sample has about 940,000 distinct CDR3 sequences, roughly 52% seen once. The sequenced material came from blood. The receptors shown here come from a man aged 25 to 40 in good health.

This clonotype was seen only once. The J gene is TRBJ2-1, the V gene TRBV18; D not resolved. The CDR3 extends over 17 amino acids. Trimming removed 0 bases from V and 2 bases from J, with 14 bases in between. The germline gives CDR1 KGHSH, CDR2 LQKENI. The CDR3 DNA reads TGTGCCAGCTCACCACCGTCCGGGTCGGTAACCTACAATGAGCAGTTCTTC. This sequence encodes CASSPPSGSVTYNEQFF. The complete variable domain, with remaining parts taken from reference TRBV18 and TRBJ2-1, reads NAGVMQNPRHLVRRRGQEARLRCSPMKGHSHVYWYRQLPEEGLKFMVYLQKENIIDESGMPKERFSAEFPKEGPSILRIQQVVRGDSAAYFCASSPPSGSVTYNEQFFGPGTRLTVL.

The sample holds one count of this clonotype. CDR3 region: CASSAGDRGTDTQYF. CDR3 in DNA: TGTGCCAGCAGTGCTGGGGACAGGGGTACAGATACGCAGTATTTT. The rearrangement joins TRBV6-6 to TRBJ2-3; 10 nucleotides agree with TRBD1. The germline CDR1 and CDR2 sequences are MNHNY and SVGAGI (reference sequence). After removal of 5 bases from V and 3 bases from J, the junction contained 5 bases not matched to a gene. The CDR3 runs 15 residues.

This clonotype has more than one count but fewer than ten. The chain has TRBV29-1 and TRBJ2-1; D might be TRBD1 or TRBD2, each matching 5 bases. Germline CDR1 reads SQVTM; CDR2 reads ANQGSEA. Trimming took 5 bases from V and 0 from J, leaving 11 bases between them. The CDR3 consists of 14 residues. DNA for the CDR3: TGCAGCGTTCTAGCTGACAGCTCCTACAATGAGCAGTTCTTC. Translation gives CSVLADSSYNEQFF.

As to this clonotype: Being one base from a much bigger clone, this may be a read error. This sequence joins TRBV5-1 and TRBJ2-3; TRBD2 matches 9 bases. The CDR3 has 14 residues. The germline gives CDR1 SGHRS, CDR2 YFSETQ. The CDR3 sequence is CASSSGGHTETQYF. DNA for the CDR3: TGCGCCAGCAGCAGCGGGGGGCACACAGAGACGCAGTATTTT.

The chain carries TRBV28 and TRBJ2-5; D call uncertain. The CDR3 length is 15 residues. V shed 3 bases and J shed 2 bases, with 13 bases lying between them. Germline assignment: CDR1 MDHEN and CDR2 SYDVKM. The CDR3, as DNA: TGTGCCAGCAGTTTGATCGCATTGAGACAAGAGACCCAGTACTTC. Encoded protein: CASSLIALRQETQYF.

The genes are TRBV2 and TRBJ2-1; 8 bases map to TRBD2. V lost 5 bases, J lost 6 bases, and 9 bases stayed unmatched. This CDR3 has 15 amino acids. The germline V gene has CDR1 SNHLY and CDR2 FYNNEI. The CDR3 DNA reads as TGTGCCAGCAGTCCTCGGACTAGCTCCCCCAATGAGCAGTTCTTC. Protein product: CASSPRTSSPNEQFF.

This clonotype came up once. The DNA of the CDR3 is TGTGCCAGCAGTTACGCCACTAGGAAGACCCAGTACTTC. It yields the protein CASSYATRKTQYF. This chain uses TRBV6-5 with TRBJ2-5; D is possibly TRBD2 (5 bases). This CDR3 has 13 amino acids. Germline CDR1 is MNHEY and CDR2 is SVGAGI. With 2 bases removed from V and 6 bases from J, the gap between germline ends came to 10 bases.

The V call is TRBV20-1, the J call TRBJ1-4, with D tentatively TRBD1 (5 bases). Trimming took 3 bases from V and 5 from J, leaving 16 bases between them. Germline V gene lookup returns CDR1 DFQATT and CDR2 SNEGSKA (reference sequence). The CDR3 is 15 residues long. CDR3 nucleotides: TGCAGTGCTAGGGACGGCGGGACGGCAAATGAAAAACTGTTTTTT. Translation gives CSARDGGTANEKLFF.

The chain uses TRBV20-1 and TRBJ2-3; 9 positions match TRBD2. In germline, CDR1 is DFQATT, CDR2 SNEGSKA (reference sequence). Trimming cost V 4 bases and J 2 bases; bases outside gene matches: 7. This CDR3 has 15 amino acids. CDR3 sequence (DNA): TGCAGTGCTACCGTCCTAGCGGGACCCACAGATACGCAGTATTTT. Its translation: CSATVLAGPTDTQYF.

This chain connects TRBV2 to TRBJ1-6; D is perhaps TRBD1 (5 bases). V was cut by 7 bases and J by 7 bases, with 8 bases left in between. The germline gives CDR1 SNHLY, CDR2 FYNNEI. The CDR3 is 12 residues long. The CDR3 protein is CASKRGNSPLHF. The CDR3 DNA reads TGTGCCAGCAAACGGGGGAATTCACCCCTCCACTTT.

This rearrangement joins TRBV6-5 to TRBJ2-6; weak D call: TRBD2 (6 bases). CDR1 and CDR2 (germline): MNHEY, SVGAGI. The CDR3 is 20 residues long. Trimming took off 3 bases at V and 0 bases at J, with 21 bases between the two ends. In nucleotides, the CDR3 is TGTGCCAGCAGTTATGGCCAGCGGGTCCAGGACCGCTCTGGGGCCAACGTCCTGACTTTC. It specifies CASSYGQRVQDRSGANVLTF.

This clonotype was seen a handful of times. The V gene is TRBV3-1, the J gene TRBJ2-1; D perhaps matches TRBD2 (6 bases). Per germline, CDR1 LGHDT and CDR2 YNNKEL (reference sequence). CDR3 length equals 14 residues. V was trimmed by 0 bases and J by 7 bases, leaving 10 bases between them. The DNA of the CDR3 is TGTGCCAGCAGCCAAGAAGCGACTAGTAATGAGCAGTTCTTC. Protein product: CASSQEATSNEQFF.

This clonotype was observed many times. The J gene is TRBJ1-2, the V gene TRBV9; D may be TRBD1 (5 bases). The V end lost 4 bases, the J end lost 0 bases, and 19 bases lay between the germline ends. CDR1 SGDLS and CDR2 YYNGEE come from the germline V gene. The CDR3 loop spans 17 amino acids. CDR3 region: CASSPSRQTFSNYGYTF. The CDR3 DNA is TGTGCCAGCAGCCCATCGAGACAGACCTTCTCTAACTATGGCTACACCTTC.

This clonotype has more than one count but fewer than ten. J is TRBJ2-5 and V is TRBV7-2; no reliable D call. Germline V gives CDR1 SGHTA, CDR2 FQGNSA. The CDR3 is made up of 12 amino acids. Trimming removed 4 bases at V and 5 bases at J, with 8 bases between. CDR3 coding DNA: TGTGCCAGCAGCTCCTACTTGGAGACCCAGTACTTC. Protein: CASSSYLETQYF.

This chain links TRBV7-9 with TRBJ2-7; 8 nucleotides line up with TRBD1. Trimming removed 6 bases from V and 2 bases from J; junction bases left unmatched: 6. The CDR3 extends over 14 amino acids. Germline CDR1 reads SEHNR; CDR2 reads FQNEAQ (reference sequence). The CDR3 bases are TGTGCCAGCAGACAGACAGGGGATACCTACGAGCAGTACTTC. This codes for CASRQTGDTYEQYF.

The V call is TRBV12-3 or TRBV12-4, the J call TRBJ2-7; 8 bases are shared with TRBD1. Trimming at V came to 7 bases and at J to 2 bases, leaving 4 bases not matched to a gene. The CDR3 runs 13 residues. CDR3 protein: CASTLQGAYEQYF. The CDR3 bases are TGTGCCAGCACCTTACAGGGGGCCTACGAGCAGTACTTC.

This chain links TRBV6-2 or TRBV6-3 with TRBJ2-7; TRBD2 might be the D (6 bases). The CDR3 runs 16 residues. In germline, CDR1 is MNHEY, CDR2 SVGEGT. V lost 0 bases and J lost 1, with 13 bases in between. CDR3 protein: CASSYSFTGGSYEQYF. The CDR3 nucleotides read TGTGCCAGCAGTTACTCGTTTACCGGGGGTTCCTACGAGCAGTACTTC.

The V call is TRBV4-3, the J call TRBJ2-3; D call uncertain. CDR1 and CDR2 (germline): LGHNA, YSLEER. Trimming removed 3 bases at V and 2 bases at J, with 12 bases between. This CDR3 is built from 15 residues. CDR3 sequence: CASSQLRHPTDTQYF. CDR3 nucleotide sequence: TGCGCCAGCAGCCAGTTAAGACACCCCACAGATACGCAGTATTTT.

This clonotype was seen a few times. The genes are TRBV20-1 and TRBJ2-1; tentatively, D is TRBD1 (5 bases). This CDR3 region has 15 residues. V was clipped by 5 bases and J by 4 bases, with 18 bases between them. Germline CDR1 and CDR2: DFQATT and SNEGSKA (reference sequence). CDR3 nucleotides: TGCAGTGCTCAAGAGACAGCTACTTTTTACAATGAGCAGTTCTTC. Translating gives CSAQETATFYNEQFF.

This clonotype showed up just a few times. The chain has TRBV7-9 and TRBJ2-5; D possibly corresponds to TRBD2 (5 bases). Per the germline V gene, CDR1 is SEHNR and CDR2 is FQNEAQ (reference sequence). The length of the CDR3 is 16 residues. V was clipped by 6 bases and J by 1 base, with 18 bases between them. The CDR3: CASSSPTTEAQETQYF. CDR3 in DNA: TGTGCCAGCAGTTCACCTACGACGGAGGCCCAAGAGACCCAGTACTTC.

The DNA for the CDR3 is TGTGCCAGCAGTTTGAGGGGCACGAACACCGGGGAGCTGTTTTTT. It specifies CASSLRGTNTGELFF. The V call is TRBV12-3 or TRBV12-4, the J call TRBJ2-2, with D perhaps matching TRBD1 or TRBD2 (5 bases each). V dropped 3 bases and J dropped 0 bases, with 8 bases sitting between them. This CDR3 is 15 amino acids long.

V is TRBV7-9 and J is TRBJ1-1, with D perhaps matching TRBD1 (6 bases). Germline V gene sequence: CDR1 SEHNR, CDR2 FQNEAQ (reference sequence). Between the trimmed V and J ends, which lost 5 bases and 6 bases, there was a span of 10 bases. The CDR3 consists of 12 residues. CDR3 DNA sequence: TGTGCCAGCAGCGAACGGACAGCTGAAGCTTTCTTT. It encodes CASSERTAEAFF.

Remarks on this clonotype: One base away lies a much larger clone, so this may be a sequencing read error. This rearrangement joins TRBV24-1 to TRBJ2-4; 10 bases agree with TRBD1. V was pared by 3 bases and J by 5 bases, with 15 bases of the junction left unmatched. CDR3 length: 19 residues. CDR1 and CDR2 (germline): KGHDR, SFDVKD. In DNA, the CDR3 is TGTGCCACCAGTGATCTGGGACAGGGGATAAAGGAGGCCGAAAACATTCAGTACTTC. Translating it yields CATSDLGQGIKEAENIQYF.

The chain carries TRBV21-1 and TRBJ1-1; the DNA was not used to check the table's D call, TRBD1. TRBV21-1 counts as a pseudogene. The CDR3 is 14 amino acids. The CDR3 is CASNDPGRNTEAFF. DNA of the CDR3: TGTGCCAGCAACGACCCGGGGCGGAACACTGAAGCTTTCTTT.

J is TRBJ2-7 and V is TRBV20-1; 7 bases agree with TRBD2. After removal of 3 bases from V and 1 base from J, the junction contained 9 bases not matched to a gene. This CDR3 contains 15 residues. Germline CDR1 DFQATT, CDR2 SNEGSKA (reference sequence). The CDR3 here is CSASVPGGASYEQYF. In DNA, the CDR3 is TGCAGTGCTAGTGTTCCGGGGGGTGCTTCCTACGAGCAGTACTTC.

The V and J genes are TRBV6-2 or TRBV6-3 and TRBJ2-3; D gene uncertain. Trimming took 2 bases from V and 0 from J, leaving 12 bases between them. Germline V gives CDR1 MNHEY, CDR2 SVGEGT. The CDR3 contains 16 residues. Here the CDR3 reads CASSYRGSSSTDTQYF. As DNA, the CDR3 is TGTGCCAGCAGTTACCGTGGCAGCTCTAGCACAGATACGCAGTATTTT.

The rearrangement links TRBV9 to TRBJ2-1; D perhaps matches TRBD2 (6 bases). CDR3 length equals 16 residues. CDR1 and CDR2 from the germline V gene are SGDLS and YYNGEE. Trimming pared 3 bases from V and 4 bases from J, leaving 17 bases between. The CDR3 region has the DNA TGTGCCAGCAGCGGGGGAGGTGGGGTGATATACAATGAGCAGTTCTTC. The encoded protein is CASSGGGGVIYNEQFF.

This clonotype turned up a few times. V usage is TRBV29-1 and J usage is TRBJ2-7, with 8 bases identical to TRBD1. The CDR3 length is 13 residues. The V and J ends lost 3 bases and 0 bases, in that order; junction bases with no gene match: 1. Germline-derived CDR1 and CDR2 are SQVTM and ANQGSEA. Here the CDR3 DNA reads TGCAGCGTTGAGGGACAGGCCTCCTACGAGCAGTACTTC. Residues: CSVEGQASYEQYF.

V and J are TRBV12-3 or TRBV12-4 and TRBJ1-2, with TRBD1 identical over 8 bases. This CDR3 is built from 14 residues. Losses at the gene ends were 5 bases for V and 3 bases for J; bases not matched to a gene: 5. The CDR3 protein is CASSRGQAHYGYTF. The CDR3 nucleotides are TGTGCCAGCAGTAGGGGACAGGCCCACTATGGCTACACCTTC.

The CDR3 loop is CATSFPNYNEQYF. In DNA form, the CDR3 reads TGTGCCACCAGCTTTCCGAACTACAATGAGCAGTACTTC. The rearrangement joins TRBV15 to TRBJ2-1; D is undetermined. The end of the DNA aligns better with TRBJ2-7, so the J call may be wrong. Germline loops: CDR1 LNHNV, CDR2 YYDKDF (reference sequence). The CDR3 length is 13 residues.